Each of the 30 T cell receptor beta chains below was sequenced from the same sample in a study of blood T cell repertoires in COVID-19. Clones were read by immunoSEQ multiplex PCR, and TCRdb kept only the in-frame ones, dropping some. The sample lists about 72,000 clones, 75% to 90% occurring once. The sequencing input was peripheral blood. The origin of the receptors is a man aged 25-40 years with acute or convalescent COVID-19.

For the CDR3, the DNA is TGTGCCAGCAAACGGACGGGGGAGGGTGAAAAACTGTTTTTT. Residues: CASKRTGEGEKLFF. The chain has TRBV2 and TRBJ1-4; a weak D match, TRBD1 (5 bases). The CDR3 loop spans 14 amino acids. Germline assignment: CDR1 SNHLY and CDR2 FYNNEI. V was shortened by 7 bases and J by 7 bases, with 16 bases between the two germline ends.

The V call is TRBV21-1, the J call TRBJ2-3; the DNA was not compared with TRBD1, the D call given in the table. TRBV21-1 is a pseudogene segment. CDR3 length: 12 residues. Written as DNA, the CDR3 is TGTGCCAGCAGAGGGGGTAAGGATACGCAGTATTTT. Its protein product is CASRGGKDTQYF.

This chain uses TRBV27 with TRBJ2-5, with D perhaps TRBD1 (6 bases). This CDR3 spans 13 amino acids. CDR1 and CDR2 from the germline V gene are MNHEY and SMNVEV (reference sequence). V gave up 2 bases and J gave up 2 bases, with 6 bases separating them. For the CDR3, the DNA is TGTGCCAGCAGTTTAGGACAGCAAGAGACCCAGTACTTC. Its translation is CASSLGQQETQYF.

The gene calls are TRBV5-1 and TRBJ2-1, with 11 bases fitting TRBD2. CDR1 SGHRS and CDR2 YFSETQ come from the germline V gene. This CDR3 is 15 amino acids long. The junction had 9 bases not matched to a gene; V was cut back by 4 bases and J by 9 bases. The DNA for the CDR3 is TGCGCCAGCAGCGGTACTAGCGGGAGTTCTCGTGAGCAGTTCTTC. Translated, it gives CASSGTSGSSREQFF.

Comment on this clone: The junction does not match germline at one end; this may be a read error. The genes are TRBV2 and TRBJ2-3; 9 positions agree with TRBD2. The germline gives CDR1 SNHLY, CDR2 FYNNEI. The CDR3 is 16 amino acids. The CDR3 region is CASSEGSGSMTDTQYF. CDR3 bases: TGTGCCAGCAGCGAAGGTAGCGGGAGTATGACAGATACGCAGTATTTT.

This chain connects TRBV7-6 to TRBJ1-3; D is unresolved. Germline CDR1 SGHVS, CDR2 FNYEAQ. V lost 2 bases and J lost 4, with 12 bases in between. The CDR3 has 15 residues. CDR3 sequence (DNA): TGTGCCAGCAGCTTATCCCCCGCGCCGGGAAACACCATATATTTT. The encoded protein is CASSLSPAPGNTIYF.

V gene TRBV18 combines with J gene TRBJ1-2; the D gene is possibly TRBD1 (5 bases). Germline V CDR1 and CDR2: KGHSH, LQKENI. Trimming took 3 bases from V and 0 from J, leaving 5 bases between them. There are 13 residues in the CDR3. The CDR3 region has the DNA TGTGCCAGCTCACCGGACACTAACTATGGCTACACCTTC. Amino acids: CASSPDTNYGYTF.

This chain uses TRBV5-5 with TRBJ2-5, with 13 positions matching TRBD2. V lost 4 bases, J lost 7 bases, and 10 bases stayed unmatched. The CDR3 contains 16 residues. Germline assignment: CDR1 SGHKS and CDR2 YYEKEE (reference sequence). In DNA form, the CDR3 reads TGTGCCAGCAGCGGAGGGACTAGCGGGACCTCGGGGACCCAGTACTTC. This sequence encodes CASSGGTSGTSGTQYF. The full variable domain, in which reference TRBV5-5 and TRBJ2-5 provide the parts outside the CDR3, is DAGVTQSPTHLIKTRGQQVTLRCSPISGHKSVSWYQQVLGQGPQFIFQYYEKEERGRGNFPDRFSARQFPNYSSELNVNALLLGDSALYLCASSGGTSGTSGTQYFGPGTRLLVL.

The chain joins TRBV28 to TRBJ2-5, with D possibly TRBD2 on 6 matching bases. CDR1 is MDHEN and CDR2 is SYDVKM in the germline V gene. The CDR3 has 16 residues. The germline V and J ends were trimmed by 5 bases and 2 bases, with 18 bases remaining between them. The CDR3 region is CASSPYGDGTQETQYF. The DNA of the CDR3 is TGTGCCAGCAGTCCATATGGGGACGGGACTCAAGAGACCCAGTACTTC.

This chain links TRBV4-1 with TRBJ2-7; D perhaps matches TRBD2 (6 bases). The CDR3 is 15 residues long. The germline V and J ends were trimmed by 0 bases and 6 bases, with 15 bases remaining between them. Germline CDR1 and CDR2: MGHRA and YSYEKL. The CDR3 DNA reads as TGCGCCAGCAGCCAAGAGGCGGGAAGGTCCCTCGAGCAGTACTTC. Translation gives CASSQEAGRSLEQYF.

V usage is TRBV28 and J usage is TRBJ2-4, with TRBD2 matching 7 bases. Germline CDR1 is MDHEN and CDR2 is SYDVKM. The length of the CDR3 is 15 residues. The trim removed 3 bases at V and 2 bases at J, leaving 4 bases unmatched. DNA of the CDR3: TGTGCCAGCAGTTTGACTAGCCTGACCAAAAACATTCAGTACTTC. It yields the protein CASSLTSLTKNIQYF.

V usage is TRBV1 and J usage is TRBJ1-4. TRBV1 is classified as a pseudogene. The CDR3 contains 19 residues. For the CDR3, the DNA is TGCACCAGCAGCCAAGGGGAGGGCACTTGGACTCGCACTAATGAAAAACTGTTTTTT. Its protein is CTSSQGEGTWTRTNEKLFF.

The chain recombines TRBV7-2 with TRBJ2-3, with D possibly matching TRBD2 (7 bases). V lost 0 bases and J lost 4, with 14 bases in between. CDR3 length equals 16 residues. Germline CDR1 reads SGHTA; CDR2 reads FQGNSA. In DNA form, the CDR3 reads TGTGCCAGCAGCTTAGCAGGGGGGGCTAGTTCAGATACGCAGTATTTT. It yields the protein CASSLAGGASSDTQYF.

The genes are TRBV3-1 (or the pseudogene TRBV3-2) and TRBJ2-7, with 16 bases aligning to TRBD2. CDR1 LGHDT and CDR2 YNNKEL come from the germline V gene (reference sequence). V trimming: 3 bases; J trimming: 1 base; junction bases outside the gene matches: 6. The CDR3 length is 18 residues. Here the CDR3 reads CASSQTPGLAGGSYEQYF. CDR3 in DNA: TGTGCCAGCAGCCAGACTCCGGGACTAGCGGGAGGGTCCTACGAGCAGTACTTC.

This clone came up a few times. The chain couples TRBV5-5 to TRBJ1-1; D call uncertain. V dropped 0 bases and J dropped 2 bases, with 8 bases sitting between them. Germline-derived CDR1 and CDR2 are SGHKS and YYEKEE (reference sequence). The CDR3 is made up of 14 amino acids. The DNA of the CDR3 is TGTGCCAGCAGCTTGGGCACACTAAACACTGAAGCTTTCTTT. It specifies CASSLGTLNTEAFF. Supplemented by reference TRBV5-5 and TRBJ1-1, the full variable domain reads DAGVTQSPTHLIKTRGQQVTLRCSPISGHKSVSWYQQVLGQGPQFIFQYYEKEERGRGNFPDRFSARQFPNYSSELNVNALLLGDSALYLCASSLGTLNTEAFFGQGTRLTVV.

The rearrangement links TRBV19 to TRBJ2-2; perhaps TRBD2 as D (5 bases). CDR1 and CDR2 (germline): LNHDA, SQIVND (reference sequence). This CDR3 contains 20 residues. V was clipped by 0 bases and J by 2 bases, with 22 bases between them. The chain's CDR3 is CASSIDQVGRIGKNTGELFF. In DNA form, the CDR3 reads TGTGCCAGTAGTATAGATCAAGTAGGGAGAATTGGGAAAAACACCGGGGAGCTGTTTTTT. The full variable domain, its missing parts supplied by reference TRBV19 and TRBJ2-2, is DGGITQSPKYLFRKEGQNVTLSCEQNLNHDAMYWYRQDPGQGLRLIYYSQIVNDFQKGDIAEGYSVSREKKESFPLTVTSAQKNPTAFYLCASSIDQVGRIGKNTGELFFGEGSRLTVL.

The J gene is TRBJ2-7, the V gene TRBV28; tentative D call: TRBD1 (5 bases). V dropped 2 bases and J dropped 1 base, with 12 bases sitting between them. The CDR3 length is 15 residues. CDR1 and CDR2 from the germline V gene are MDHEN and SYDVKM. CDR3: CASSLRQGGSYEQYF. CDR3 DNA: TGTGCCAGCAGTTTAAGGCAGGGCGGTTCCTACGAGCAGTACTTC.

The chain combines TRBV30 with TRBJ2-1, with 10 bases aligning to TRBD1. The V segment lost 5 bases and the J segment 6 bases; nucleotides outside the gene matches: 7. Germline CDR1 and CDR2: GTSNPN and SVGIG (reference sequence). This CDR3 has 14 residues. The CDR3 protein is CAWDRDRGVNEQFF. CDR3 DNA sequence: TGTGCCTGGGACCGGGACAGGGGAGTCAATGAGCAGTTCTTC.

The gene calls are TRBV4-3 and TRBJ1-2; D might be TRBD1 (5 bases). The CDR3 sequence is 15 residues long. V was clipped by 0 bases and J by 3 bases, with 11 bases between them. CDR1 and CDR2 from the germline V gene are LGHNA and YSLEER. CDR3 DNA sequence: TGCGCCAGCAGCCAAGAGCAGGGAGGTTACTATGGCTACACCTTC. Translating it yields CASSQEQGGYYGYTF.

The gene calls are TRBV24-1 and TRBJ2-1, with 8 bases aligning to TRBD2. This CDR3 spans 14 amino acids. The germline V gene has CDR1 KGHDR and CDR2 SFDVKD. V shed 4 bases, J shed 4 bases, and the junction held 2 bases outside the gene matches. The CDR3 sequence is CATSEGLEYNEQFF. CDR3 nucleotide sequence: TGTGCCACCAGTGAGGGACTAGAGTACAATGAGCAGTTCTTC.

The chain uses TRBV30 and TRBJ1-5, with TRBD1 as a possible D gene (5 bases). Trimming shortened V by 3 bases and J by 5 bases, and 11 bases separated the two germline ends. The CDR3 is 13 residues long. Germline loops: CDR1 GTSNPN, CDR2 SVGIG (reference sequence). Here the CDR3 reads CAWSRDWDQPQHF. For the CDR3, the DNA is TGTGCCTGGAGCCGGGACTGGGATCAGCCCCAGCATTTT.

V and J are TRBV3-1 (or the pseudogene TRBV3-2) and TRBJ2-7; 9 bases are a match to TRBD1. With 1 base clipped from V and 4 bases from J, the junction kept 2 bases outside the gene matches. CDR3 size: 14 residues. Germline CDR1 reads LGHDT; CDR2 reads YNNKEL (reference sequence). The CDR3 DNA reads TGTGCCAGCAGCCAAGGGACAGGGGCTTACGAGCAGTACTTC. Translation gives CASSQGTGAYEQYF.

The chain combines TRBV7-9 with TRBJ1-2, with D possibly matching TRBD1 (5 bases). Trimming took off 6 bases at V and 6 bases at J, with 17 bases between the two ends. This CDR3 region has 14 residues. Looked up from germline, CDR1 is SEHNR and CDR2 is FQNEAQ (reference sequence). CDR3 protein: CASSPSTDSHGYTF. CDR3 DNA sequence: TGTGCCAGCAGTCCGTCGACAGATTCGCATGGCTACACCTTC.

The gene calls are TRBV25-1 and TRBJ2-7; 11 bases are shared with TRBD2. The CDR3 length is 14 residues. With V trimmed by 8 bases and J by 4 bases, 7 bases remained unmatched. Germline-derived CDR1 and CDR2 are MGHDK and SYGVNS. In nucleotides, the CDR3 is TGTGCCAGCTCACCCGGACTAGCGGGTTACGAGCAGTACTTC. Its protein is CASSPGLAGYEQYF.

This chain joins TRBV27 and TRBJ2-2, with 7 nucleotides matching TRBD2. The junction had 12 bases not matched to a gene; V was cut back by 5 bases and J by 3 bases. Germline lookup yields CDR1 MNHEY and CDR2 SMNVEV (reference sequence). The length of the CDR3 is 17 residues. CDR3 nucleotide sequence: TGTGCCAGCAGTCGACTCTCCGGGACTAACTACACCGGGGAGCTGTTTTTT. Residues: CASSRLSGTNYTGELFF.

The rearrangement uses TRBV5-4 and TRBJ2-5, with 11 bases fitting TRBD1. The CDR3 loop spans 14 amino acids. V gave up 10 bases and J gave up 4 bases; unmatched junction bases: 9. CDR1 is SGHNT, CDR2 YYREEE, per germline (reference sequence). The CDR3 protein is CAPGGQGVTETQYF. CDR3 DNA: TGTGCCCCCGGGGGACAGGGGGTTACAGAGACCCAGTACTTC.

About this clone: Other DNA sequences from this sample encode an identical CDR3 as well. The genes are TRBV28 and TRBJ2-7; tentatively, D is TRBD1 (6 bases). Germline loops: CDR1 MDHEN, CDR2 SYDVKM. The CDR3 has 13 amino acids. Trimming took 3 bases from V and 2 from J, leaving 8 bases between them. CDR3 region: CASSLTGAYEQYF. CDR3 DNA: TGTGCCAGCAGTTTGACAGGCGCCTACGAGCAGTACTTC.

V usage is TRBV30 and J usage is TRBJ1-6; tentatively, D is TRBD1 (6 bases). The CDR3 extends over 14 amino acids. Deletions cut 0 bases from V and 9 bases from J, with 12 bases between. The germline gives CDR1 GTSNPN, CDR2 SVGIG (reference sequence). The CDR3 nucleotides are TGTGCCTGGAGTGTTCACAGGGTTAGTTCACCCCTCCACTTT. This translates into CAWSVHRVSSPLHF.

CDR3 coding DNA: TGTGCCAGCAGCTACGGGACTAGCGGGAGTTACGAGCAGTACTTC. As protein: CASSYGTSGSYEQYF. V and J are TRBV7-9 and TRBJ2-7, with TRBD2 matching 14 bases. This CDR3 comprises 15 residues. Germline assignment: CDR1 SEHNR and CDR2 FQNEAQ (reference sequence). The trim removed 4 bases at V and 4 bases at J, leaving 3 bases unmatched.

This chain connects TRBV6-5 to TRBJ1-1, with 11 nucleotides matching TRBD1. Germline CDR1 is MNHEY and CDR2 is SVGAGI. Trimming took 5 bases from V and 3 from J; bases not matched to a gene: 2. The CDR3 loop spans 14 amino acids. The CDR3: CASSRTGGYTEAFF. The CDR3 bases are TGTGCCAGCAGTCGGACAGGGGGCTACACTGAAGCTTTCTTT.